A selection of T cell receptor beta chains follows, all from one sample in a study of radiation and T cells in renal cell carcinoma. Profiled with immunoSEQ multiplex PCR; TCRdb holds only in-frame clones, not every one. The repertoire includes approximately 49,000 clones, 80% of them detected once, and under 30% sits in the top ten. The specimen was blood, collected from a patient whose treatment included radiotherapy and nephrectomy. The receptors here all came from a woman in her 70s with renal cell carcinoma. CDR3s include the opening cysteine and the closing phenylalanine or tryptophan. The D gene is left open where the match is weak. Clone sizes are given selectively: once, few, many, or a class where the clone is expanded.

j_call clone_size cdr3_length v_call d_call cdr3_nt cdr3_aa
TRBJ2-5 . 15 TRBV10-3 . TGTGCCATCAGTGAGTCGGAGACTTCAGGGGAGACCCAGTACTTC CAISESETSGETQYF
TRBJ1-1 . 12 TRBV25-1 . TGTGCCAGCAGGCCGGGAGGATCCGAAGCTTTCTTT CASRPGGSEAFF
TRBJ2-7 . 13 TRBV18 . TGTGCCAGCTCACCACCACACTCCTACGAGCAGTACTTC CASSPPHSYEQYF
TRBJ2-7 . 15 TRBV6-5 . TGTGCCAGCAGCCAAACGAGGGGGGGGCTTTACGAGCAGTACTTC CASSQTRGGLYEQYF
TRBJ1-5 . 14 TRBV27 . TGTGCCAGCAGTTTCGAGTTAGGGATTCAGCCCCAGCATTTT CASSFELGIQPQHF
TRBJ2-2 . 18 TRBV19 TRBD2 TGTGCCAGTAGTATAGAGACCGGGAGGGGTCTAAGCACCGGGGAGCTGTTTTTT CASSIETGRGLSTGELFF
TRBJ1-2 . 12 TRBV19 . TGTGCCACAAGGGGAGGAAGCTATGGCTACACCTTC CATRGGSYGYTF
TRBJ2-5 . 13 TRBV6-1 . TGTGCCAGCAGTGAAGCGGGGAGGGAGACCCAGTACTTC CASSEAGRETQYF
TRBJ1-4 few 14 TRBV4-1 . TGCGCCAGCAGCCAAGGGGGAATTAATGAAAAACTGTTTTTT CASSQGGINEKLFF
TRBJ1-2 . 11 TRBV20-1 . TGCAGTGCTCCGACGGGCTATGGCTACACCTTC CSAPTGYGYTF
TRBJ2-4 . 16 TRBV6-6 TRBD1 TGTGCCAGCAGTTACGCACAGGGGGCGGCGGGAAACATTCAGTACTTC CASSYAQGAAGNIQYF
TRBJ1-5 . 13 TRBV6-6 . TGTGCCAGCAGTTACCATCCAGGTCAGCCCCAGCATTTT CASSYHPGQPQHF
TRBJ2-3 . 14 TRBV7-3 TRBD1 TGTGCCAGCAGCTCCGCGACAGGGGGAGATACGCAGTATTTT CASSSATGGDTQYF
TRBJ2-3 . 15 TRBV5-1 TRBD2 TGCGCCAGCAGCTTGGCAGCGGGAGACACAGATACGCAGTATTTT CASSLAAGDTDTQYF
TRBJ2-3 . 15 TRBV27 . TGTGCCAGCAGTTTACGGGGACAAAGCACAGATACGCAGTATTTT CASSLRGQSTDTQYF
TRBJ2-5 . 15 TRBV18 TRBD1 TGTGCCAGCTCACCACCGGGACAGGGGGCCGAGACCCAGTACTTC CASSPPGQGAETQYF
TRBJ2-3 . 17 TRBV19 TRBD2 TGTGCCAGTAGTATAGGGGGGGGGTCACGAATCACAGATACGCAGTATTTT CASSIGGGSRITDTQYF
TRBJ2-2 . 14 TRBV7-2 . TGTGCCAGCAGCTTAGTAGTGAACACCGGGGAGCTGTTTTTT CASSLVVNTGELFF
TRBJ1-1 . 14 TRBV5-5 TRBD1 TGTGCCAGCAGCCGGGGACAGGGGGAGGCTGAAGCTTTCTTT CASSRGQGEAEAFF
TRBJ2-7 . 14 TRBV5-1 TRBD1 TGCGCCAGCAGCTTCGGGACAGGGAGCCACGAGCAGTACTTC CASSFGTGSHEQYF
TRBJ2-5 . 14 TRBV7-2 . TGTGCCAGCAGCTTAGCTCTGTTGGAAGAGACCCAGTACTTC CASSLALLEETQYF
TRBJ2-1 . 15 TRBV2 TRBD2 TGTGCCAGCAGCGGAGGACTAGCGGGACCTAATGAGCAGTTCTTC CASSGGLAGPNEQFF
TRBJ1-1 . 12 TRBV5-5 . TGTGCCAGCAGCCTGGTCGGTATAGGGCCCATCTTT CASSLVGIGPIF
TRBJ2-3 once 15 TRBV13 TRBD2 TGTGCCAGCAGCCCACAGGCGGGAGCCCCTCGTGGGCAGTATTTT CASSPQAGAPRGQYF
TRBJ2-3 . 16 TRBV5-6 . TGTGCCAGCACCTGGTCCGAGCAGCCTCTGGTCGATACGCAGTATTTT CASTWSEQPLVDTQYF
TRBJ1-3 . 17 TRBV19 TRBD1 TGTGCCAGTAGTATCCCGCTGACAGGGGGGGGTGGAAACACCATATATTTT CASSIPLTGGGGNTIYF
TRBJ1-2 . 14 TRBV10-3 . TGTGCCATCAGTGACCCCGGGAGAAGGTTTGGCTACACCTTC CAISDPGRRFGYTF
TRBJ1-4 few 14 TRBV2 . TGTGCCAGCAGTGAGCAAGGGAGGAATGAAAAACTGTTTTTT CASSEQGRNEKLFF
TRBJ1-2 . 14 TRBV19 . TGTGCCAGTAGTATTCCCAGGGGTGTAGCTGGCTACACCTTC CASSIPRGVAGYTF
TRBJ2-3 . 15 TRBV5-1 TRBD2 TGCGCCAGCAGCTTAACAGCGGGGGGCACAGATACGCAGTATTTT CASSLTAGGTDTQYF
TRBJ2-7 . 14 TRBV27 . TGTGCCAGAACCCCCCCGGCAGGGTTCTACGAGCAGTACTTC CARTPPAGFYEQYF
TRBJ1-2 few 15 TRBV6-5 TRBD1 TGTGCCAGCAGACCGGGACAGTCAACGCACTATGGCTACACCTTC CASRPGQSTHYGYTF
TRBJ2-2 . 15 TRBV7-8 . TGTGCCAGCAGCTTGGGACCGAGTAGTGGCGGGGAGCTGTTTTTT CASSLGPSSGGELFF
TRBJ1-3 once 15 TRBV18 TRBD1 TGTGCCAGCTCACCAGGGACAGCGGACCGAAACACCATATATTTT CASSPGTADRNTIYF
TRBJ2-5 . 12 TRBV19 . TGTGCCAGTAGTATGGGGCAAGAGACCCAGTACTTC CASSMGQETQYF
TRBJ2-3 once 13 TRBV6-4 TRBD2 TGTGCCAGCAGTCTTAGGACTAGCGATACGCAGTATTTT CASSLRTSDTQYF
TRBJ1-2 . 15 TRBV11-3 . TGTGCCACCGCGGGTAGGTCCCCTTGCCTCGATGGCTACACCTTC CATAGRSPCLDGYTF
TRBJ1-4 . 12 TRBV7-9 . TGTGCCAGCAGCTTAGTAGAGGAAAAACTGTTTTTT CASSLVEEKLFF
TRBJ1-2 few 13 TRBV6-1 . TGTGCCAGCAGTGAACGGCCCCGGCATGGCTACACCTTC CASSERPRHGYTF
TRBJ1-2 . 16 TRBV5-1 TRBD1 TGCGCCAGCAGCTTAGGGGACAGGGGGCGAAACTATGGCTACACCTTC CASSLGDRGRNYGYTF
TRBJ1-5 . 16 TRBV25-1 . TGTGCCAGCAGTGGGGGGAGGGACACTAGCAATCAGCCCCAGCATTTT CASSGGRDTSNQPQHF
TRBJ2-1 . 14 TRBV5-1 . TGCGCCAGCAGCTTGACCGCCGGGACGAATGAGCAGTTCTTC CASSLTAGTNEQFF
TRBJ1-1 . 12 TRBV29-1 . TGCAGCGCCGGGACGGCGAACACTGAAGCTTTCTTT CSAGTANTEAFF